This is a list of T cell receptor beta chains from one sample in a study of cytomegalovirus exposure and HLA in healthy donors. The assay was immunoSEQ multiplex PCR, and TCRdb's table has in-frame clones only and misses some. The sample has about 140,000 clones, about three quarters seen once. Sequenced sample: PBMCs. The receptors come from a woman in her thirties in good health and CMV-seronegative. Each CDR3 is given with its conserved first and last residue. Each record gives: D gene, V gene, J gene, clone size, CDR3 protein, CDR3 DNA. D genes are given only for firm matches. The size field is filled for only some rows; it gives once, few, many or a size class.

NA	TRBV9	TRBJ1-6	NA	CASGTPGEASSYNSPLHF	TGTGCCAGCGGTACCCCTGGTGAAGCGAGCTCCTATAATTCACCCCTCCACTTT
TRBD2	TRBV7-2	TRBJ2-2	few	CASSPPLAMNTGELFF	TGTGCCAGCAGCCCGCCACTAGCGATGAACACCGGGGAGCTGTTTTTT
TRBD1	TRBV11-2	TRBJ2-2	NA	CASSLTGADGELFF	TGTGCCAGCAGCTTGACAGGGGCCGACGGGGAGCTGTTTTTT
TRBD2	TRBV10-3	TRBJ2-3	few	CAIGAGGETDTQYF	TGTGCCATCGGAGCGGGGGGAGAAACAGATACGCAGTATTTT
NA	TRBV11-3	TRBJ1-6	few	CASRNLRNINSPLHF	TGTGCCAGCAGGAACCTAAGAAATATTAATTCACCCCTCCACTTT
NA	TRBV9	TRBJ2-2	NA	CASTRTNTGELFF	TGTGCCAGCACCAGGACGAACACCGGGGAGCTGTTTTTT
TRBD2	TRBV30	TRBJ2-1	NA	CAWNPSGVRNEQFF	TGTGCCTGGAATCCTAGCGGGGTACGGAATGAGCAGTTCTTC
NA	TRBV5-4	TRBJ1-2	few	CASRRNGVQGGYTF	TGTGCCAGCAGACGAAACGGGGTTCAAGGGGGCTACACCTTC
TRBD1	TRBV28	TRBJ1-1	NA	CASSPTGTGGTEAFF	TGTGCCAGCAGTCCTACCGGGACAGGGGGTACTGAAGCTTTCTTT
NA	TRBV7-9	TRBJ2-1	NA	CASSLAGGRAAERQFF	TGTGCCAGCAGCTTAGCCGGGGGGCGCGCGGCGGAGCGGCAGTTCTTC
TRBD2	TRBV2	TRBJ2-7	NA	CASSHSPGTTDEQYF	TGTGCCAGCAGCCACTCGCCCGGGACTACCGACGAGCAGTACTTC
NA	TRBV29-1	TRBJ1-4	NA	CSVGDTGINEKLFF	TGCAGCGTTGGCGATACAGGGATTAATGAAAAACTGTTTTTT
TRBD2	TRBV28	TRBJ2-3	NA	CASRPMGGLAGLDTQYF	TGTGCCAGCAGACCTATGGGGGGACTAGCGGGGCTCGATACGCAGTATTTT
TRBD2	TRBV11-3	TRBJ2-7	NA	CASSRTSGSYEQYF	TGTGCCAGCAGCCGGACTAGCGGTAGCTACGAGCAGTACTTC
NA	TRBV7-6	TRBJ1-2	few	CASSLGTVYGYTF	TGTGCCAGCAGCTTAGGCACGGTCTATGGCTACACCTTC
TRBD1	TRBV30	TRBJ1-6	NA	CAWSADRVGSPLHF	TGTGCCTGGAGTGCAGACAGGGTGGGTTCACCCCTCCACTTT
TRBD1	TRBV7-2	TRBJ2-5	NA	CASRPDRVGIETQYF	TGTGCCAGCAGACCCGACAGGGTCGGTATCGAGACCCAGTACTTC
TRBD1	TRBV18	TRBJ2-6	few	CASSVGQGAIGANVLTF	TGTGCCAGCTCTGTGGGACAGGGGGCTATTGGGGCCAACGTCCTGACTTTC
NA	TRBV6-5	TRBJ1-2	few	CASTLGGRPYGYTF	TGTGCCAGCACCTTGGGAGGGAGGCCCTATGGCTACACCTTC
NA	TRBV5-1	TRBJ2-1	once	CASSFDRNNEQFF	TGCGCCAGCAGCTTCGACAGGAATAATGAGCAGTTCTTC
TRBD2	TRBV7-3	TRBJ2-3	NA	CASSLLGEAGGTDTQYF	TGTGCCAGCAGCCTATTAGGGGAAGCGGGAGGGACAGATACGCAGTATTTT
NA	TRBV5-1	TRBJ1-2	NA	CASSLQQGNYGYTF	TGCGCCAGCAGCTTGCAGCAGGGGAACTATGGCTACACCTTC
TRBD1	TRBV7-9	TRBJ1-1	NA	CASLGAGGNTEAFF	TGTGCCAGTTTAGGGGCAGGGGGCAACACTGAAGCTTTCTTT
NA	TRBV29-1	TRBJ2-3	NA	CSVDTNTDTQYF	TGCAGCGTTGATACTAACACAGATACGCAGTATTTT
TRBD2	TRBV5-6	TRBJ2-3	NA	CASSSGTSGSDTQYF	TGTGCCAGCAGCTCCGGGACTAGCGGTTCAGATACGCAGTATTTT
NA	TRBV2	TRBJ1-5	NA	CASRATRTPNQPQHF	TGTGCCAGCAGAGCTACTCGGACACCGAATCAGCCCCAGCATTTT
NA	TRBV15	TRBJ1-5	NA	CATSRERTPNQPQHF	TGTGCCACCAGCAGGGAGAGGACACCCAATCAGCCCCAGCATTTT
NA	TRBV14	TRBJ1-3	few	CASSQDSSGNTIYF	TGTGCCAGCAGCCAAGATTCATCTGGAAACACCATATATTTT
TRBD2	TRBV2	TRBJ2-5	NA	CASEGGGQETQYF	TGTGCCAGCGAAGGCGGGGGCCAAGAGACCCAGTACTTC
TRBD1	TRBV5-4	TRBJ2-7	NA	CASSVGQGGYEQYF	TGTGCCAGCAGCGTGGGACAGGGGGGCTACGAGCAGTACTTC
NA	TRBV6-1	TRBJ1-5	NA	CASSGAGPVRGNSNQPQHF	TGTGCCAGCAGTGGAGCAGGGCCGGTGCGGGGGAATAGCAATCAGCCCCAGCATTTT
TRBD1	TRBV6-1	TRBJ2-7	NA	CASSEEGQGSYEQYF	TGTGCCAGCAGTGAAGAGGGACAGGGGTCCTACGAGCAGTACTTC
TRBD2	TRBV14	TRBJ2-1	NA	CASSPYTGKGSGREQFF	TGTGCCAGCAGCCCATATACAGGGAAGGGGAGCGGGAGGGAGCAGTTCTTC
NA	TRBV4-2	TRBJ1-5	NA	CASSQDRVQPQHF	TGTGCCAGCAGCCAAGACAGGGTTCAGCCCCAGCATTTT
NA	TRBV9	TRBJ1-3	NA	CASSPHTGSGNTIYF	TGTGCCAGCAGCCCGCACACAGGGTCCGGAAACACCATATATTTT
TRBD2	TRBV11-2	TRBJ2-3	NA	CASSTRLAGTDTQYF	TGTGCCAGCAGCACCAGACTAGCGGGAACAGATACGCAGTATTTT
TRBD1	TRBV28	TRBJ1-1	NA	CASSTGTDLSEAFF	TGTGCCAGCAGCACGGGGACAGATTTGAGTGAAGCTTTCTTT
NA	TRBV4-2	TRBJ2-7	NA	CASSQERGYEQYF	TGTGCCAGCAGCCAAGAACGCGGATACGAGCAGTACTTC
NA	TRBV10-3	TRBJ1-2	NA	CAISVQRTALDYGYTF	TGTGCCATCAGTGTGCAACGGACAGCTCTTGACTATGGCTACACCTTC
NA	TRBV6-5	TRBJ2-5	NA	CASSFQTGQETQYF	TGTGCCAGCAGTTTCCAGACAGGTCAAGAGACCCAGTACTTC
TRBD1	TRBV4-2	TRBJ1-3	NA	CASSQGRGGGSGNTIYF	TGTGCCAGCAGCCAAGGCCGAGGGGGCGGCTCGGGAAACACCATATATTTT
NA	TRBV7-3	TRBJ2-6	NA	CASSLGPRGTSGANVLTF	TGTGCCAGCAGCTTAGGACCCAGGGGGACTTCTGGGGCCAACGTCCTGACTTTC
TRBD2	TRBV23-1	TRBJ2-1	NA	CASSSGGNEQFF	TGCGCCAGCAGTTCGGGGGGCAATGAGCAGTTCTTC
NA	TRBV5-1	TRBJ1-1	NA	CASSLTGEEAFF	TGCGCCAGCAGCTTGACGGGGGAAGAAGCTTTCTTT
TRBD1	TRBV6-1	TRBJ2-7	NA	CASRMGQGNEQYF	TGTGCCAGCCGTATGGGACAGGGGAACGAGCAGTACTTC
NA	TRBV28	TRBJ1-4	few	CATQGTNEKLFF	TGTGCCACCCAGGGTACTAATGAAAAACTGTTTTTT
NA	TRBV2	TRBJ2-2	NA	CASSGYSGSGELFF	TGTGCCAGCAGTGGCTACTCGGGGTCCGGGGAGCTGTTTTTT
TRBD1	TRBV18	TRBJ1-1	few	CASSQGGDRAAEAFF	TGTGCCAGCTCACAGGGTGGGGACAGAGCAGCTGAAGCTTTCTTT